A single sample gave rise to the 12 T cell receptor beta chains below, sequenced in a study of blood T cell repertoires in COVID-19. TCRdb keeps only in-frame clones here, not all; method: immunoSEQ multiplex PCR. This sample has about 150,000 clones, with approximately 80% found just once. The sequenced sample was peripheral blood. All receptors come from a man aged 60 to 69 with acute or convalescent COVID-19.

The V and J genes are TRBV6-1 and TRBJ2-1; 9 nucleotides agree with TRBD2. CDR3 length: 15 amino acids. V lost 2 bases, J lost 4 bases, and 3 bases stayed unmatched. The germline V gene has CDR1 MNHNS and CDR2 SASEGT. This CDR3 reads CASSEWAGGYNEQFF. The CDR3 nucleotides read TGTGCCAGCAGTGAATGGGCGGGGGGGTACAATGAGCAGTTCTTC.

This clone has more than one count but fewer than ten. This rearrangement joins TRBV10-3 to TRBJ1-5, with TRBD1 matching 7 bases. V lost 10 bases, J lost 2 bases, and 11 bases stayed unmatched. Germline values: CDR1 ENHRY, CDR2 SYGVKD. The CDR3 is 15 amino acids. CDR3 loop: CATKRQGTGNQPQHF. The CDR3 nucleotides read TGTGCCACCAAAAGACAGGGTACGGGCAATCAGCCCCAGCATTTT.

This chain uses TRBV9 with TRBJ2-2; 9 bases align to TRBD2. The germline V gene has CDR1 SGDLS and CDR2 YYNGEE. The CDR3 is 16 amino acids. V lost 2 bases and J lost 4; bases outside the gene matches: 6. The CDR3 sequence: CASSVAGGRSTGELFF. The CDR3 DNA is TGTGCCAGCAGCGTGGCGGGGGGGCGTTCCACCGGGGAGCTGTTTTTT. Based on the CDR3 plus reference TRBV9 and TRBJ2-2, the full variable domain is DSGVTQTPKHLITATGQRVTLRCSPRSGDLSVYWYQQSLDQGLQFLIQYYNGEERAKGNILERFSAQQFPDLHSELNLSSLELGDSALYFCASSVAGGRSTGELFFGEGSRLTVL.

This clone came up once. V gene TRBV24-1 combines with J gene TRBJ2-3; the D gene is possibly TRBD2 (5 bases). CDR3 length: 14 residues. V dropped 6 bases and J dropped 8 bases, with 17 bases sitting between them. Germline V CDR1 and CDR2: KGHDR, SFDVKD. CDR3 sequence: CATSRAEPIGTQYF. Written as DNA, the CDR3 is TGTGCCACCAGTAGAGCGGAGCCGATTGGTACGCAGTATTTT.

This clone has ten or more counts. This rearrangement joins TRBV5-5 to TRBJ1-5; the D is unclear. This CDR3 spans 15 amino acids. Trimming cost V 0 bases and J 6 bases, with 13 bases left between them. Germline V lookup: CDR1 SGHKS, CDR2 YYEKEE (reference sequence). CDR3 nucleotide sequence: TGTGCCAGCAGCTTGGCTGACACGGTCTTTCAGCCCCAGCATTTT. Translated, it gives CASSLADTVFQPQHF.

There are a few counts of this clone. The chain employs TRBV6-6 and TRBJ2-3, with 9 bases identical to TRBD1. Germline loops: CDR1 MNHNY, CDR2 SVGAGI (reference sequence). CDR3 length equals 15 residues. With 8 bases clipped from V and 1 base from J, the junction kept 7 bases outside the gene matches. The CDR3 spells CASGFRDRGTDTQYF. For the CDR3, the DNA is TGTGCCAGCGGATTCCGGGACAGGGGCACAGATACGCAGTATTTT.

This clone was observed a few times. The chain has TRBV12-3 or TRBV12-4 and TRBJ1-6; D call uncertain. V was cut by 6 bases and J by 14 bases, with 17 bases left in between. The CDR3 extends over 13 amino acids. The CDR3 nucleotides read TGTGCCAGCAGCCCTACTACCATGGAGGCCCTCCACTTT. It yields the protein CASSPTTMEALHF.

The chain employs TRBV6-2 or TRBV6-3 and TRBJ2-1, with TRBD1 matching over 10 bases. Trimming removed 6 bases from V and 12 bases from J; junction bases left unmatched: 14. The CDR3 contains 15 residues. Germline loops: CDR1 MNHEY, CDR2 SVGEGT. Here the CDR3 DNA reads TGTGCCAGCAGCGCCTTTCGGGACAGGGGTCCTCGGCAGTTCTTC. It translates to CASSAFRDRGPRQFF.

DNA of the CDR3: TGTGCCTGGAGTAAGACTAGCGAGTACAATGAGCAGTTCTTC. This encodes CAWSKTSEYNEQFF. The chain employs TRBV30 and TRBJ2-1; TRBD2 matches 8 bases. V trimming: 2 bases; J trimming: 4 bases; junction bases outside the gene matches: 4. Germline CDR1 reads GTSNPN; CDR2 reads SVGIG (reference sequence). The CDR3 spans 14 residues.

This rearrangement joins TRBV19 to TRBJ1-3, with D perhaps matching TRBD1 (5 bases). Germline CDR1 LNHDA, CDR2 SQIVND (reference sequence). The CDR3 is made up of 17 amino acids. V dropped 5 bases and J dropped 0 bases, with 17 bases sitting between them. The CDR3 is CASSRPRDGSSGNTIYF. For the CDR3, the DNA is TGTGCCAGTAGTCGCCCCCGGGACGGGAGCTCTGGAAACACCATATATTTT.

The CDR3 spells CASSRLGQLNYGYTF. CDR3 nucleotides: TGTGCCAGCAGCCGACTGGGACAGCTGAACTATGGCTACACCTTC. V gene TRBV7-9 combines with J gene TRBJ1-2, with TRBD1 matching 7 bases. The CDR3 consists of 15 residues. V shed 5 bases and J 2 bases; nucleotides not matched to a gene: 8. Germline lookup yields CDR1 SEHNR and CDR2 FQNEAQ (reference sequence).

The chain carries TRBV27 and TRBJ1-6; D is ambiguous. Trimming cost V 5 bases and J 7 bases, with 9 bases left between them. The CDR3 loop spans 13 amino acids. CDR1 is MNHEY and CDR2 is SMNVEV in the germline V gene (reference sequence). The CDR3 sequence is CASSPAGNSPLHF. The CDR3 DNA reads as TGTGCCAGCAGTCCTGCGGGGAATTCACCCCTCCACTTT.